The clone carrying this T cell receptor (beta chain) came up once. No antigen is known for it. The germline V and J ends were trimmed by 3 bases and 4 bases, with 5 bases remaining between them. CDR3 length: 12 amino acids. CDR1 and CDR2 from the germline V gene are SGDLS and YYNGEE. Researchers ran the PCR with 60 Vbeta and 13 Jbeta primers. Generated by immunoSEQ multiplex PCR, the TCRdb table keeps only in-frame clones and is missing some. The sample includes under 250,000 clones, about 80% of them seen just once. This specimen comes from a study of cytomegalovirus exposure and HLA in healthy donors. Study-level information: Researchers found that about 82% of about 400 genotyped donors fell within the Caucasian-associated ancestry cluster.

Study-level results: A later analysis revealed that TCR association rates differed between HLA loci, peaking at DRB1 and bottoming out at HLA-C.

The sequenced sample was PBMCs. The sequence derives from a male donor in good health and CMV-seronegative. The chain is built from TRBV9 and TRBJ2-1; D unclear. CDR3 loop: CASSASYNEQFF. The CDR3, as DNA: TGTGCCAGCAGCGCCTCGTACAATGAGCAGTTCTTC.